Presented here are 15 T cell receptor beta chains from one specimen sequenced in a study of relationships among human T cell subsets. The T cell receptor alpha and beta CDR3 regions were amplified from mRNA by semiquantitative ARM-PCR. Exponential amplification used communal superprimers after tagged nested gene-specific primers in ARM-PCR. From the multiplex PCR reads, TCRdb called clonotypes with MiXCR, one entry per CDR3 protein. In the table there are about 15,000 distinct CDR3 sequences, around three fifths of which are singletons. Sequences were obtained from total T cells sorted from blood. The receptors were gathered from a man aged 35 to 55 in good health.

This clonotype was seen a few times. CDR3 region: CSARDINQRQETQYF. The CDR3 nucleotides read TGCAGTGCTAGAGATATAAACCAGCGGCAAGAGACCCAGTACTTC. J is TRBJ2-5 and V is TRBV20-1, with D perhaps matching TRBD2 (5 bases). CDR3 length: 15 amino acids. CDR1 and CDR2 from the germline V gene are DFQATT and SNEGSKA (reference sequence). Trimming removed 0 bases from V and 2 bases from J, with 13 bases in between.

CDR3 DNA sequence: TGTGCCAGCAGCTCGGGGGCAGGGACAGATACGCAGTATTTT. This translates into CASSSGAGTDTQYF. V and J are TRBV5-6 and TRBJ2-3, with D possibly called TRBD1 or TRBD2 (6 bases each). The V gene's germline CDR1 is SGHDT and CDR2 YYEEEE. The CDR3 consists of 14 residues. V was trimmed by 3 bases and J by 3 bases, leaving 11 bases between them.

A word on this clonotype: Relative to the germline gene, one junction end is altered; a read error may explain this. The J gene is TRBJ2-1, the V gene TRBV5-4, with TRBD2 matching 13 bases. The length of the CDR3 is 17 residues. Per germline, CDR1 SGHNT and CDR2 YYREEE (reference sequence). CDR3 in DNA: TGCGCCAGCAGCTGGGACTTAACTAGCGGGGGGGTCTATGAGCAGTTCTTC. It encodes CASSWDLTSGGVYEQFF.

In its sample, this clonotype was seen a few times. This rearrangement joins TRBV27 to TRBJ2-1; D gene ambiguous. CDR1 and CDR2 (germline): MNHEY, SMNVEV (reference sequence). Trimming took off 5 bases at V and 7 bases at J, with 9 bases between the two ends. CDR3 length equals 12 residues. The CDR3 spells CASSTIGNEQFF. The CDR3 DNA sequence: TGTGCCAGCAGTACGATAGGGAATGAGCAGTTCTTC.

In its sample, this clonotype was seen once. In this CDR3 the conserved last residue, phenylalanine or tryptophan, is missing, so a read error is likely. Here the CDR3 DNA reads TGTGCCATCAGTTCTTCTCGGGGGCCCCAAGAGACCCAGTACCTC. Translating gives CAISSSRGPQETQYL. The J gene is TRBJ2-5, the V gene TRBV10-3, with D tentatively TRBD1 or TRBD2 (6 bases each). Germline CDR1 ENHRY, CDR2 SYGVKD. There are 15 residues in the CDR3. The ends were cut back, 5 bases at V and 1 base at J, with 14 bases in the middle.

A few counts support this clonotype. The chain's CDR3 is CAIKQGADSPLHF. DNA of the CDR3: TGTGCCATCAAACAGGGGGCGGATTCACCCCTCCACTTT. The chain links TRBV10-3 to TRBJ1-6; 9 positions agree with TRBD1. CDR1 ENHRY and CDR2 SYGVKD come from the germline V gene. The V gene end was trimmed by 7 bases and the J gene end by 8 bases; junction bases not matched to a gene: 3. The length of the CDR3 is 13 residues.

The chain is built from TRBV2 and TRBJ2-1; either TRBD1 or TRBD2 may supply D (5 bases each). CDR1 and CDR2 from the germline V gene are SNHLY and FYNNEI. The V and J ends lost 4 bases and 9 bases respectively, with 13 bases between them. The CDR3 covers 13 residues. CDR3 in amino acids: CASSGARGAEQFF. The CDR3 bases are TGTGCCAGCAGTGGAGCTAGGGGAGCTGAGCAGTTCTTC.

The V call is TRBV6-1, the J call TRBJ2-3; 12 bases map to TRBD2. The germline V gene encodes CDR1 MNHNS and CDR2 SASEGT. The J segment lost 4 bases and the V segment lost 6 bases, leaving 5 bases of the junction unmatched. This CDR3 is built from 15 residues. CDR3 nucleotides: TGTGCCAGCAGCCAAAGGACTAGCGGGGCAGATACGCAGTATTTT. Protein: CASSQRTSGADTQYF.

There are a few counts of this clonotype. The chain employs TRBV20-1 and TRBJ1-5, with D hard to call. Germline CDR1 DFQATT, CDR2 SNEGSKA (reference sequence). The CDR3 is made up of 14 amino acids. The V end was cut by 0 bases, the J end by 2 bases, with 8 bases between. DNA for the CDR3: TGCAGTGCTAGAGATAGGAGGGGCAATCAGCCCCAGCATTTT. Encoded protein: CSARDRRGNQPQHF.

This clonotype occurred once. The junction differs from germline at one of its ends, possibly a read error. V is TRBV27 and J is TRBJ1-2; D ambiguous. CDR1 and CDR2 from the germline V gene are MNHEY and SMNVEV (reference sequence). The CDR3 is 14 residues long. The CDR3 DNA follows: TGTGCCAGCTCACATGGACCGGGTAACTATGGCTGCACCTTC. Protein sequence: CASSHGPGNYGCTF.

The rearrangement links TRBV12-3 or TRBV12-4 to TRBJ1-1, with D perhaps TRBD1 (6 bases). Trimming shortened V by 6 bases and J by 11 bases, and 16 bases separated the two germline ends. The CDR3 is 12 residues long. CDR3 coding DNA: TGTGCCAGCAGCAGCACAGGGCCGGGGGCTTTCTTT. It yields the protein CASSSTGPGAFF.

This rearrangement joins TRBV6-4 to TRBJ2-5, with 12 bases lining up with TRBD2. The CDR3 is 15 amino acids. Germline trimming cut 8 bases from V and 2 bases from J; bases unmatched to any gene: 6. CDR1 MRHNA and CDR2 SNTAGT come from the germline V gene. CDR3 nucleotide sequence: TGTGCCAGCCGGAGGACTAGCGGGGATCAAGAGACCCAGTACTTC. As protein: CASRRTSGDQETQYF.

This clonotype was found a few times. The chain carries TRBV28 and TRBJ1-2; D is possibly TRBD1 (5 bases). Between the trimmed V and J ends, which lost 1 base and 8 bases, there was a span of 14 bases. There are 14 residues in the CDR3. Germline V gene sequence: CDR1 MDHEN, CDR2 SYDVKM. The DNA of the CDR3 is TGTGCCAGCAGTTTATTGGCCAGGGCGGGAGGCTACACCTTC. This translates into CASSLLARAGGYTF.

The CDR3 nucleotides are TGTGCCAGCAGTTTCTTAGGCTCCAATGCCAATGAGCAGTTCTTC. Encoded protein: CASSFLGSNANEQFF. J is TRBJ2-1 and V is TRBV28, with D hard to call. Germline-derived CDR1 and CDR2 are MDHEN and SYDVKM. The V and J ends lost 3 bases and 6 bases respectively, with 15 bases between them. The CDR3 has 15 residues. Looking up the rest from reference TRBV28 and TRBJ2-1 gives the full variable domain: DVKVTQSSRYLVKRTGEKVFLECVQDMDHENMFWYRQDPGLGLRLIYFSYDVKMKEKGDIPEGYSVSREKKERFSLILESASTNQTSMYLCASSFLGSNANEQFFGPGTRLTVL.

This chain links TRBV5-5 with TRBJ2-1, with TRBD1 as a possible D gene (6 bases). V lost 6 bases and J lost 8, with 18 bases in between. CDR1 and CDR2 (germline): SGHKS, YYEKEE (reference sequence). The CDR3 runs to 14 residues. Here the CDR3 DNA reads TGTGCCAGCACCTTATCAGGGGCGAGGGATGAGCAGTTCTTC. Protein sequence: CASTLSGARDEQFF.